Listed here are 25 T cell receptor beta chains from one sample, sequenced in a study of identical twins. Each CDR3 protein is one row after TCRdb ran MiXCR on the 5' RACE reads. The data show some 1,700,000 distinct CDR3 sequences, 32% seen once. The source material was cord blood. The receptor set was obtained from a newborn girl in good health.

This clonotype was seen ten or more times. Mismatch with germline at one junction end may stem from a read error. This chain uses TRBV5-1 with TRBJ2-5; unclear D gene. Germline CDR1 is SGHRS and CDR2 is YFSETQ. The CDR3 length is 12 residues. CDR3 region: CASSSLQETQYF. The CDR3 nucleotides read TGTGCCAGCTCATCGTTACAAGAGACCCAGTACTTC.

The CDR3 coding sequence is TGTGCCAGCAGCCAAGGGGGCCCTGGGACTAGCTTATTAGATACGCAGTATTTT. It codes for CASSQGGPGTSLLDTQYF. The chain carries TRBV4-2 and TRBJ2-3, with 9 nucleotides matching TRBD2. J gave up 5 bases and V 1 base, and 13 bases lay outside the gene matches. This CDR3 region has 18 residues. Germline V gives CDR1 LGHNA, CDR2 YNFKEQ.

The rearrangement uses TRBV27 and TRBJ2-3; D possibly uses TRBD1 or TRBD2 (5 bases each). The ends were cut back, 2 bases at V and 3 bases at J, with 15 bases in the middle. The CDR3 sequence is 16 residues long. Germline loops: CDR1 MNHEY, CDR2 SMNVEV (reference sequence). In DNA form, the CDR3 reads TGTGCCAGCAGTTTAGAAGGGGTCTGGGGGACAGATACGCAGTATTTT. Residues: CASSLEGVWGTDTQYF.

This clonotype was counted only a few times. This chain uses TRBV7-7 with TRBJ2-3, with D unclear. The length of the CDR3 is 17 residues. Germline lookup yields CDR1 SSHAT and CDR2 FNYEAQ (reference sequence). Trimming stripped 5 bases from V and 2 bases from J, with 20 bases between. The CDR3 is CASSHEWAKGSTDTQYF. In DNA form, the CDR3 reads TGTGCCAGCAGCCATGAGTGGGCCAAGGGCTCCACAGATACGCAGTATTTT.

This clonotype was detected once. V usage is TRBV20-1 and J usage is TRBJ2-5; 8 bases agree with TRBD2. This CDR3 comprises 13 residues. J gave up 0 bases and V 6 bases, and 3 bases lay outside the gene matches. CDR1 is DFQATT, CDR2 SNEGSKA, per germline (reference sequence). Written as DNA, the CDR3 is TGCAGTGCCAAGACTAGCGACCAAGAGACCCAGTACTTC. It is translated as CSAKTSDQETQYF.

In its sample, this clonotype was seen a few times. The V and J genes are TRBV3-1 and TRBJ2-1, with TRBD1 as a possible D gene (6 bases). The V gene lost 0 bases and the J gene lost 13 bases, with 19 bases spanning the gap. The germline CDR1 and CDR2 sequences are LGHDT and YNNKEL (reference sequence). The CDR3 sequence is 15 residues long. The DNA of the CDR3 is TGTGCCAGCAGCCAAGAAGGCCCAGGGGATCGTGATCAGTTCTTC. Residues: CASSQEGPGDRDQFF.

The rearrangement links TRBV3-1 to TRBJ2-3; 8 bases line up with TRBD1. CDR3 length: 15 residues. The J segment lost 2 bases and the V segment lost 3 bases, leaving 4 bases of the junction unmatched. CDR1 is LGHDT, CDR2 YNNKEL, per germline (reference sequence). CDR3 in DNA: TGTGCCAGCAGCCAGGGACAGGCCCTCACAGATACGCAGTATTTT. Protein: CASSQGQALTDTQYF.

Only a few counts were recorded for this clonotype. The V gene is TRBV11-2, the J gene TRBJ2-1, with TRBD2 matching 7 bases. CDR3 length: 17 amino acids. Germline V gene sequence: CDR1 SGHAT, CDR2 FQNNGV. V was pared by 6 bases and J by 4 bases, with 15 bases of the junction left unmatched. As DNA, the CDR3 is TGTGCCAGCAGTCCCGGGTTTCGGGCTAGCGGATACAATGAGCAGTTCTTC. This codes for CASSPGFRASGYNEQFF. The variable domain in full, completed from reference TRBV11-2 and TRBJ2-1, reads EAGVAQSPRYKIIEKRQSVAFWCNPISGHATLYWYQQILGQGPKLLIQFQNNGVVDDSQLPKDRFSAERLKGVDSTLKIQPAKLEDSAVYLCASSPGFRASGYNEQFFGPGTRLTVL.

The table lists this clonotype with a few counts. The rearrangement joins TRBV27 to TRBJ1-5; 8 positions match TRBD1. CDR1 and CDR2 (germline): MNHEY, SMNVEV (reference sequence). Trimming removed 3 bases from V and 2 bases from J; junction bases left unmatched: 6. This CDR3 is built from 16 residues. CDR3 DNA: TGTGCCAGCAGTTTCGTGGGCAGGGGGCGCAATCAGCCCCAGCATTTT. Translating gives CASSFVGRGRNQPQHF.

There are many counts of this clonotype. This rearrangement joins TRBV20-1 to TRBJ2-1; D is ambiguous. This CDR3 is built from 10 residues. V was trimmed by 3 bases and J by 10 bases, leaving 7 bases between them. CDR1 is DFQATT and CDR2 is SNEGSKA in the germline V gene (reference sequence). This chain's CDR3 is CSASVGEQFF. As DNA, the CDR3 is TGCAGTGCTAGCGTCGGGGAGCAGTTCTTC.

This clonotype came up a few times. The chain uses TRBV4-1 and TRBJ2-7, with 10 bases matching TRBD2. Germline V gene data show CDR1 as MGHRA and CDR2 as YSYEKL. The junction had 10 bases not matched to a gene; V was cut back by 7 bases and J by 4 bases. CDR3 length equals 15 residues. The CDR3 DNA sequence: TGCGCCAGCACTGTCATGACTAGCGGGCCTTACGAGCAGTACTTC. It yields the protein CASTVMTSGPYEQYF.

This sequence joins TRBV7-2 and TRBJ2-3, with D unresolved. CDR3 length: 15 amino acids. Germline lookup yields CDR1 SGHTA and CDR2 FQGNSA. Between the trimmed V and J ends, which lost 5 bases and 3 bases, there was a span of 15 bases. As DNA, the CDR3 is TGTGCCAGCAGCCGAACGGACCAGGCAACAGATACGCAGTATTTT. Translation gives CASSRTDQATDTQYF. The variable domain in full, with the rest retrieved from reference TRBV7-2 and TRBJ2-3, is GAGVSQSPSNKVTEKGKDVELRCDPISGHTALYWYRQSLGQGLEFLIYFQGNSAPDKSGLPSDRFSAERTGGSVSTLTIQRTQQEDSAVYLCASSRTDQATDTQYFGPGTRLTVL.

This chain uses TRBV20-1 with TRBJ2-5, with a possible D match to TRBD1 (7 bases). Trimming took 3 bases from V and 11 from J, leaving 16 bases between them. The CDR3 consists of 12 residues. Germline lookup yields CDR1 DFQATT and CDR2 SNEGSKA (reference sequence). The CDR3 nucleotides read TGCAGTGCTAGGGCAGGGGGGAGTGAGCAGTACTTC. It specifies CSARAGGSEQYF.

This clonotype showed up just a few times. The chain couples TRBV12-5 to TRBJ1-2; D unresolved. V lost 0 bases, J lost 4 bases, and 18 bases lay in between. The CDR3 extends over 17 amino acids. In germline, CDR1 is LGHNT, CDR2 FRNRAP. CDR3 sequence: CASGLVQGRQQLYGYTF. For the CDR3, the DNA is TGTGCTAGTGGTTTGGTACAAGGTCGGCAGCAACTCTATGGCTACACCTTC.

This clonotype was detected only a few times. This rearrangement joins TRBV14 to TRBJ1-2; a possible D gene is TRBD1 (5 bases). The germline V gene has CDR1 SGHDN and CDR2 FVKESK. This CDR3 contains 17 residues. V lost 4 bases to trimming and J lost 0 bases, with 18 bases between them. CDR3 nucleotides: TGTGCCAGCAGCCTTACACTGACAGCAGCAACTAACTATGGCTACACCTTC. Translated, it gives CASSLTLTAATNYGYTF.

This clonotype was found many times. The chain is built from TRBV10-3 and TRBJ2-1; D is possibly TRBD1 or TRBD2 (5 bases each). The CDR3 extends over 10 amino acids. Per the germline V gene, CDR1 is ENHRY and CDR2 is SYGVKD. V dropped 8 bases and J dropped 6 bases, with 5 bases sitting between them. The CDR3 loop is CAIGTNEQFF. DNA for the CDR3: TGTGCCATCGGGACCAATGAGCAGTTCTTC.

This clonotype was picked up many times. Germline and junction disagree at one end, which may indicate a read error. The chain recombines TRBV4-1 with TRBJ2-1; D gene ambiguous. Germline lookup yields CDR1 MGHRA and CDR2 YSYEKL. This CDR3 contains 14 residues. Here the CDR3 reads CASSQDLHYNEQFF. CDR3 bases: TGTGCCAGCAGCCAAGACCTTCACTACAATGAGCAGTTCTTC.

This clonotype was picked up a small number of times. The chain employs TRBV28 and TRBJ2-5, with TRBD2 matching 14 bases. Germline values: CDR1 MDHEN, CDR2 SYDVKM. The trim removed 2 bases at V and 5 bases at J, leaving 10 bases unmatched. The CDR3 runs to 18 residues. The CDR3 nucleotides read TGTGCCAGCAGTTTACCTCCGATTTGGACTAGCGGGAGGGAGACCCAGTACTTC. Its protein product is CASSLPPIWTSGRETQYF. The whole variable domain, filled in from reference TRBV28 and TRBJ2-5, reads DVKVTQSSRYLVKRTGEKVFLECVQDMDHENMFWYRQDPGLGLRLIYFSYDVKMKEKGDIPEGYSVSREKKERFSLILESASTNQTSMYLCASSLPPIWTSGRETQYFGPGTRLLVL.

About this clonotype itself: The junction departs from germline at one end; a sequencing error may be responsible. This sequence joins TRBV25-1 and TRBJ2-1; D is unresolved. From germline, CDR1 is MGHDK and CDR2 SYGVNS. CDR3 length: 13 residues. The CDR3 sequence is CAGSESMGNEQFF. The CDR3 bases are TGTGCCGGCAGTGAATCTATGGGCAATGAGCAGTTCTTC.

This clonotype showed up just a few times. J is TRBJ2-1 and V is TRBV27, with D perhaps TRBD2 (5 bases). The DNA end favors TRBJ2-7, so the J call may be wrong. Germline-derived CDR1 and CDR2 are MNHEY and SMNVEV (reference sequence). The CDR3 is 15 amino acids. The CDR3 nucleotides read TGTGCCAGCAGTTTAGGCGGGCCCTCCTACAATGAGCAGTACTTC. It encodes CASSLGGPSYNEQYF.

To note about this clonotype: One end of the junction fails to match germline, which may point to a read error. The chain is built from TRBV12-3 or TRBV12-4 and TRBJ2-3; no clear D. This CDR3 comprises 15 residues. CDR3 DNA sequence: TGTGCCGGCAGTCCAGACTTGCTTGGCACAGATACGCAGTATTTT. It encodes CAGSPDLLGTDTQYF.

V and J are TRBV29-1 and TRBJ1-5; TRBD1 matches at 10 bases. Germline CDR1 is SQVTM and CDR2 is ANQGSEA. This CDR3 is built from 13 residues. Losses at the gene ends were 4 bases for V and 6 bases for J; bases not matched to a gene: 3. The CDR3 protein is CSVGRDRGQPQHF. Written as DNA, the CDR3 is TGCAGCGTTGGCCGGGACAGGGGTCAGCCCCAGCATTTT. Based on the CDR3 plus reference TRBV29-1 and TRBJ1-5, the full variable domain is SAVISQKPSRDICQRGTSLTIQCQVDSQVTMMFWYRQQPGQSLTLIATANQGSEATYESGFVIDKFPISRPNLTFSTLTVSNMSPEDSSIYLCSVGRDRGQPQHFGDGTRLSIL.

Regarding this clonotype: This may be a read error: a much more frequent sequence differs by one nucleotide. V gene TRBV28 combines with J gene TRBJ2-3, with 10 bases lining up with TRBD2. The CDR3 contains 17 residues. V shed 6 bases and J 4 bases; nucleotides not matched to a gene: 13. Germline V CDR1 and CDR2: MDHEN, SYDVKM. For the CDR3, the DNA is TGTGCCAGCAGCCTTTGGGGAGTTCTAGCGGGAGCAGATACGCAGTATTTT. Translation: CASSLWGVLAGADTQYF.

This chain connects TRBV7-9 to TRBJ1-5; possibly TRBD1 for D (6 bases). The CDR3 runs 15 residues. Germline V gene data show CDR1 as SEHNR and CDR2 as FQNEAQ (reference sequence). V gave up 1 base and J gave up 10 bases, with 17 bases separating them. As DNA, the CDR3 is TGTGCCAGCAGCTTAGGGGGGACACCTCACCCTCCCCAGCATTTT. The encoded protein is CASSLGGTPHPPQHF.

A few counts support this clonotype. The chain employs TRBV7-8 and TRBJ2-7; possibly TRBD2 for D (6 bases). The CDR3 sequence is 15 residues long. Germline values: CDR1 SGHVS, CDR2 FQNEAQ. V was trimmed by 5 bases and J by 2 bases, leaving 16 bases between them. CDR3 region: CASSPRRDLPYEQYF. The CDR3 DNA follows: TGTGCCAGCAGCCCCCGACGGGACTTGCCCTACGAGCAGTACTTC.